These 21 T cell receptor beta chains originate from one sample sequenced in a study of T-cell reconstitution after alpha-beta-depleted transplantation in children. The library targeted TCRbeta and was prepared with unique molecular identifiers. MiXCR was run by TCRdb on the PCR reads, yielding one entry per CDR3 protein. The sample lists 400,000 to 550,000 distinct CDR3 sequences; about 10% were seen once. The input for sequencing was PBMCs, taken before TCRalphabeta/CD19-depleted stem cell transplant. These receptors all come from a child younger than 10 with inherited bone marrow failure, due to receive a stem cell transplant.

This clonotype was found many times. The chain links TRBV4-3 to TRBJ2-3; D might be TRBD2 (6 bases). The CDR3 is made up of 15 amino acids. Germline lookup yields CDR1 LGHNA and CDR2 YSLEER. Deletions cut 5 bases from V and 2 bases from J, with 14 bases between. The CDR3 is CASSDAGTDTDTQYF. CDR3 in DNA: TGCGCCAGCAGCGATGCAGGGACTGACACAGATACGCAGTATTTT.

At least ten counts were recorded for this clonotype. The rearrangement uses TRBV29-1 and TRBJ2-7, with D uncertain. This CDR3 has 15 residues. The V end was cut by 1 base, the J end by 0 bases, with 13 bases between. CDR1 SQVTM and CDR2 ANQGSEA come from the germline V gene. The CDR3 bases are TGCAGCGTTGAAGGGACCTCACTCAGCTCCTACGAGCAGTACTTC. As protein: CSVEGTSLSSYEQYF.

Many counts were recorded for this clonotype. The chain uses TRBV5-1 and TRBJ1-1, with 7 bases lining up with TRBD1. Germline loops: CDR1 SGHRS, CDR2 YFSETQ. The CDR3 is made up of 14 amino acids. J was trimmed by 2 bases and V by 4 bases; bases with no gene match: 5. CDR3 in DNA: TGCGCCAGCAGCCGACAGGGCTATAACACTGAAGCTTTCTTT. It translates to CASSRQGYNTEAFF. Drawing the rest from reference TRBV5-1 and TRBJ1-1, the complete variable domain is KAGVTQTPRYLIKTRGQQVTLSCSPISGHRSVSWYQQTPGQGLQFLFEYFSETQRNKGNFPGRFSGRQFSNSRSEMNVSTLELGDSALYLCASSRQGYNTEAFFGQGTRLTVV.

About this clonotype: This sequence may be a read error, since a much larger clone differs from it by one base. The CDR3 ends on some other residue instead of the conserved phenylalanine or tryptophan, so this is likely a read error. The rearrangement joins TRBV5-1 to TRBJ2-3; a possible D gene is TRBD2 (6 bases). Trimming stripped 4 bases from V and 4 bases from J, with 10 bases between. Germline assignment: CDR1 SGHRS and CDR2 YFSETQ. The CDR3 is made up of 13 amino acids. CDR3 coding DNA: TGCGCCAGCAGCCAGGAGGGCCCAGATACGCAGTATTAT. It translates to CASSQEGPDTQYY.

The V call is TRBV4-1, the J call TRBJ2-1, with D possibly matching TRBD2 (6 bases). Germline V lookup: CDR1 MGHRA, CDR2 YSYEKL. The CDR3 has 16 residues. V was shortened by 5 bases and J by 3 bases, with 17 bases between the two germline ends. The CDR3 spells CASSYEGTGVYNEQFF. CDR3 coding DNA: TGCGCCAGCAGCTACGAAGGAACGGGAGTCTACAATGAGCAGTTCTTC.

The CDR3 sequence is CASSPPNKRDPYNEQFF. In nucleotides, the CDR3 is TGTGCCAGCTCACCACCGAACAAGCGGGATCCCTACAATGAGCAGTTCTTC. The chain joins TRBV18 to TRBJ2-1, with 7 positions matching TRBD2. There are 17 residues in the CDR3. Germline V CDR1 and CDR2: KGHSH, LQKENI. With 0 bases clipped from V and 2 bases from J, the junction kept 7 bases outside the gene matches.

This clonotype was seen more than once but under ten times. V and J are TRBV12-3 or TRBV12-4 and TRBJ2-7; 9 bases are a match to TRBD2. CDR3 length: 14 residues. Trimming at V came to 8 bases and at J to 2 bases, leaving 7 bases not matched to a gene. CDR3 DNA: TGTGCCAGCGAGAGACTAGCGGCAACCTACGAGCAGTACTTC. This encodes CASERLAATYEQYF.

This chain links TRBV11-2 with TRBJ2-1, with 11 bases identical to TRBD2. The germline gives CDR1 SGHAT, CDR2 FQNNGV. The junction had 7 bases not matched to a gene; V was cut back by 6 bases and J by 6 bases. This CDR3 region has 15 residues. DNA of the CDR3: TGTGCCAGCAGTCAACTAGCGGGAGTAGCCAATGAGCAGTTCTTC. Amino acid sequence: CASSQLAGVANEQFF.

This clonotype was seen at least ten times. The chain joins TRBV29-1 to TRBJ2-5, with no clear D. Looked up from germline, CDR1 is SQVTM and CDR2 is ANQGSEA. V lost 3 bases to trimming and J lost 4 bases, with 9 bases between them. This CDR3 contains 12 residues. CDR3: CSVDRVRETQYF. The DNA of the CDR3 is TGCAGCGTTGATCGGGTTCGAGAGACCCAGTACTTC.

This clonotype was observed many times. V usage is TRBV27 and J usage is TRBJ1-1; the D gene is possibly TRBD1 (6 bases). The CDR3 has 14 residues. The V gene's germline CDR1 is MNHEY and CDR2 SMNVEV (reference sequence). V lost 6 bases, J lost 8 bases, and 19 bases lay in between. The CDR3 sequence: CASSPFQGSKEAFF. The DNA for the CDR3 is TGTGCCAGCAGCCCATTCCAGGGGTCGAAAGAAGCTTTCTTT.

A single count supports this clonotype. A read error may be the cause here, since a much bigger clone is one base away. V and J are TRBV7-9 and TRBJ2-1, with D possibly being TRBD1 (6 bases). This CDR3 has 14 amino acids. CDR1 and CDR2 from the germline V gene are SEHNR and FQNEAQ (reference sequence). V lost 1 base and J lost 7, with 11 bases in between. The CDR3 region is CASSLGQAWNEQFF. CDR3 in DNA: TGTGCCAGCAGCTTAGGACAGGCTTGGAATGAGCAGTTCTTC.

This clonotype was counted ten times or more. The chain recombines TRBV4-3 with TRBJ2-1; the match to TRBD2 covers 13 bases. This CDR3 has 17 residues. The germline V gene encodes CDR1 LGHNA and CDR2 YSLEER. J lost 4 bases, V lost 3 bases, and 6 bases had no gene match. CDR3 DNA: TGCGCCAGCAGCCACGCCGGGACTAGCGGGGCTTACAATGAGCAGTTCTTC. Encoded protein: CASSHAGTSGAYNEQFF.

V is TRBV7-2 and J is TRBJ2-3; TRBD2 aligns across 10 bases. Germline CDR1 and CDR2: SGHTA and FQGNSA. V dropped 4 bases and J dropped 2; count of bases not matched to a gene: 9. This CDR3 is 17 amino acids long. CDR3 amino acids: CASSSRTSGASTDTQYF. As DNA, the CDR3 is TGTGCCAGCAGCTCCCGGACTAGCGGAGCTTCCACAGATACGCAGTATTTT. Looking up the rest from reference TRBV7-2 and TRBJ2-3 gives the full variable domain: GAGVSQSPSNKVTEKGKDVELRCDPISGHTALYWYRQSLGQGLEFLIYFQGNSAPDKSGLPSDRFSAERTGGSVSTLTIQRTQQEDSAVYLCASSSRTSGASTDTQYFGPGTRLTVL.

The table lists this clonotype with many counts. The chain carries TRBV7-2 and TRBJ2-1, with 8 bases that match TRBD1. Germline CDR1 is SGHTA and CDR2 is FQGNSA. The CDR3 consists of 15 residues. With 1 base clipped from V and 5 bases from J, the junction kept 4 bases outside the gene matches. CDR3 in amino acids: CASSLGTGSHNEQFF. CDR3 in DNA: TGTGCCAGCAGCTTAGGGACAGGGTCCCACAATGAGCAGTTCTTC.

This clonotype was seen ten or more times. The chain uses TRBV11-2 and TRBJ2-3, with D possibly being TRBD2 (5 bases). Germline CDR1 is SGHAT and CDR2 is FQNNGV. V was trimmed by 6 bases and J by 9 bases, leaving 16 bases between them. The CDR3 length is 13 residues. CDR3 sequence: CASRMLAGKTQYF. The CDR3 nucleotides are TGTGCCAGCAGAATGTTGGCGGGTAAGACGCAGTATTTT.

Comments on this clonotype: This sequence may be a read error, since a much larger clone differs from it by one base. The J gene is TRBJ2-1, the V gene TRBV18, with D possibly TRBD2 on 5 matching bases. This CDR3 has 17 residues. Germline V lookup: CDR1 KGHSH, CDR2 LQKENI. V gave up 5 bases and J gave up 8 bases, with 25 bases separating them. CDR3 amino acids: CASSAQRSSSGYYEQFF. The CDR3 DNA reads TGTGCCAGCTCAGCCCAGCGGTCCTCGTCTGGTTACTATGAGCAGTTCTTC.

This clonotype was detected only a few times. This chain connects TRBV15 to TRBJ2-7; 9 nucleotides agree with TRBD1. The trim removed 1 base at V and 2 bases at J, leaving 6 bases unmatched. Germline V gives CDR1 LNHNV, CDR2 YYDKDF (reference sequence). The CDR3 is made up of 16 amino acids. This CDR3 is CATSRGVGQGPYEQYF. The CDR3 DNA is TGTGCCACCAGCAGAGGCGTGGGACAGGGTCCCTACGAGCAGTACTTC.

In its sample, this clonotype was seen many times. The chain is built from TRBV28 and TRBJ2-2; no clear D gene. The V gene lost 3 bases and the J gene lost 8 bases, with 13 bases spanning the gap. Germline CDR1 reads MDHEN; CDR2 reads SYDVKM. This CDR3 is built from 14 residues. CDR3 in amino acids: CASSFRFFEGELFF. CDR3 coding DNA: TGTGCCAGCAGTTTTAGATTTTTTGAGGGGGAGCTGTTTTTT.

Many counts were recorded for this clonotype. This sequence joins TRBV6-5 and TRBJ2-7, with 7 positions matching TRBD2. The CDR3 runs 15 residues. The V gene end was trimmed by 0 bases and the J gene end by 5 bases; junction bases not matched to a gene: 7. Looked up from germline, CDR1 is MNHEY and CDR2 is SVGAGI. The CDR3 bases are TGTGCCAGCAGTTACTCGGCGGGAGAGAGGGACGAGCAGTACTTC. Translating gives CASSYSAGERDEQYF.

This clonotype was seen many times. The chain has TRBV11-2 and TRBJ2-5; D not resolved. The ends were cut back, 1 base at V and 1 base at J, with 1 base in the middle. Germline V lookup: CDR1 SGHAT, CDR2 FQNNGV. The CDR3 consists of 12 residues. CDR3 nucleotides: TGTGCCAGCAGCTTAGTCCAAGAGACCCAGTACTTC. Translation: CASSLVQETQYF.

This clonotype was recorded at least ten times. This sequence joins TRBV10-3 and TRBJ1-2; D may be TRBD1 (6 bases). V was pared by 2 bases and J by 3 bases, with 22 bases between. This CDR3 contains 18 residues. The germline V gene has CDR1 ENHRY and CDR2 SYGVKD. Written as DNA, the CDR3 is TGTGCCATCAGTGAGAGGCCCCCTTTACAGGGCCTAGACTATGGCTACACCTTC. Its protein product is CAISERPPLQGLDYGYTF.